The rows below give T cell receptor beta chains drawn from one sample of a study of T cell responses to AZD1222 COVID-19 vaccine. Method: immunoSEQ multiplex PCR; TCRdb's copy keeps in-frame clones and lacks some. The table includes 140,000 to 150,000 clones, under 95% detected once. The input for sequencing was peripheral blood, taken on day 0 of MenACWY control vaccination. These receptors came from an adult in good health. CDR3s include the opening cysteine and the closing phenylalanine or tryptophan. A D gene is named only where the DNA matches it firmly. Size is stated for part of the rows, as once, few or many counts, or as a class when the clone is expanded.

TRBV7-2,.,TRBD2,TRBJ2-7,TGTGCCAGCAGCCCTGCGGCTAGCGGGAGTAGGTACGAGCAGTACTTC,CASSPAASGSRYEQYF
TRBV20-1,.,.,TRBJ1-2,TGCAGTGCTGCGGGCCCCCGCGGCTACACCTTC,CSAAGPRGYTF
TRBV7-3,once,.,TRBJ2-3,TGTGCCAGCAGCCCAGGGGGGAGTACAGATACGCAGTATTTT,CASSPGGSTDTQYF
TRBV4-1,.,.,TRBJ2-7,TGCGCCAGCAGCCAAGTGGGTGATTCCTCCTACGAGCAGTACTTC,CASSQVGDSSYEQYF
TRBV3-1/TRBV3-2,.,.,TRBJ2-7,TGTGCCAGCAGCCAATTGGGGGACACCTACGAGCAGTACTTC,CASSQLGDTYEQYF
TRBV11-2,.,.,TRBJ1-1,TGTGCCAGCAGCTCCGTAAGGAACACTGAAGCTTTCTTT,CASSSVRNTEAFF
TRBV7-2,.,.,TRBJ1-1,TGTGCCAGCAGCCTATGGGGACAGAACACTGAAGCTTTCTTT,CASSLWGQNTEAFF
TRBV6-5,.,TRBD1,TRBJ2-2,TGTGCCAGCAGTTACGGTCAGGGGGACACCGGGGAGCTGTTTTTT,CASSYGQGDTGELFF
TRBV19,.,TRBD1,TRBJ2-3,TGTGCCAGTAGTACCCACCTTGGACAGGGCACAGATACGCAGTATTTT,CASSTHLGQGTDTQYF
TRBV18,.,TRBD1,TRBJ1-2,TGTGCCAGCTCACGCCCCACAGGGGGCGTTTATAACTATGGCTACACCTTC,CASSRPTGGVYNYGYTF
TRBV5-1,.,.,TRBJ2-2,TGCGCCAGCAGCTTGCAGGGGAGCGGGGAGCTGTTTTTT,CASSLQGSGELFF
TRBV30,.,TRBD1,TRBJ1-2,TGTGCCTGGAACAGAGACAGGGGGCACCCTTCGCACACCTTC,CAWNRDRGHPSHTF
TRBV19,.,.,TRBJ1-3,TGTGCCAGTAGCCGGGGGCTCTCTGGAAACACCATATATTTT,CASSRGLSGNTIYF
TRBV10-2,.,.,TRBJ1-1,TGCGCCAGCAGTGAGTGGGGAACAGGGCATATAGGGGAAGCTTTCTTT,CASSEWGTGHIGEAFF
TRBV7-8,.,TRBD1,TRBJ2-2,TGTGCCAGCAGCTCAGAAGGGGGCCGGTCCGGGGAGCTGTTTTTT,CASSSEGGRSGELFF
TRBV11-3,once,.,TRBJ2-2,TGTGCCAGCAGCTTGACACGCCGGGAGAACACCGGGGAGCTGTTTTTT,CASSLTRRENTGELFF
TRBV18,.,TRBD2,TRBJ2-3,TGTGCCAGCTCACGTGCGGGGGGTTCAGATACGCAGTATTTT,CASSRAGGSDTQYF
TRBV4-1,.,TRBD1,TRBJ2-2,TGCGCCAGCAGCCATCGACAGGGTGACGGGGAGCTGTTTTTT,CASSHRQGDGELFF